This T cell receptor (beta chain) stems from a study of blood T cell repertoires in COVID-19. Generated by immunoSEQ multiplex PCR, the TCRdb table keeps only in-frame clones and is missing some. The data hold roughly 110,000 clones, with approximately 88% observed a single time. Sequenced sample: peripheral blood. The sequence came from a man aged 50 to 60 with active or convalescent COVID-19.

The CDR3 DNA follows: TGTGCCAGCAGCGTAGAGGGCAGGGGTGGTGGCTACACCTTC. Amino acids: CASSVEGRGGGYTF. The V and J genes are TRBV9 and TRBJ1-2; the D gene is possibly TRBD1 (6 bases). Per the germline V gene, CDR1 is SGDLS and CDR2 is YYNGEE. The CDR3 loop spans 14 amino acids. The V end lost 0 bases, the J end lost 7 bases, and 13 bases lay between the germline ends.